The 21 T cell receptor beta chains given below trace back to one sample, sequenced in a study of blood T cell repertoires in COVID-19. The method was immunoSEQ multiplex PCR; TCRdb's version includes in-frame clones alone and lacks a portion of them. In the table there are approximately 240,000 clones, approximately 80% of which are singletons. The sample was peripheral blood. The receptors come from a woman older than 75 with active or convalescent COVID-19.

This rearrangement joins TRBV7-2 to TRBJ1-3, with D possibly TRBD1 on 6 matching bases. CDR1 and CDR2 (germline): SGHTA, FQGNSA. The CDR3 covers 15 residues. The V end lost 5 bases, the J end lost 2 bases, and 13 bases lay between the germline ends. DNA for the CDR3: TGTGCCAGCAGCCCCATGGGGACAACTGGAAACACCATATATTTT. It yields the protein CASSPMGTTGNTIYF. Supplemented by reference TRBV7-2 and TRBJ1-3, the full variable domain reads GAGVSQSPSNKVTEKGKDVELRCDPISGHTALYWYRQSLGQGLEFLIYFQGNSAPDKSGLPSDRFSAERTGGSVSTLTIQRTQQEDSAVYLCASSPMGTTGNTIYFGEGSWLTVV.

CDR3 sequence (DNA): TGTGCCAGCTCGACGACAGGGAACACCGGGGAGCTGTTTTTT. Protein: CASSTTGNTGELFF. The rearrangement joins TRBV18 to TRBJ2-2, with D possibly being TRBD1 (6 bases). With 6 bases removed from V and 1 base from J, the gap between germline ends came to 9 bases. The CDR3 length is 14 residues. Germline V gene sequence: CDR1 KGHSH, CDR2 LQKENI.

This sequence joins TRBV10-1 and TRBJ1-1; 8 nucleotides agree with TRBD1. Germline CDR1 WNHNN, CDR2 SYGVQD (reference sequence). V was pared by 11 bases and J by 0 bases, with 11 bases of the junction left unmatched. This CDR3 is 15 amino acids long. Here the CDR3 DNA reads TGCGCCCATTTAGGACAGGGTCATATGAACACTGAAGCTTTCTTT. It codes for CAHLGQGHMNTEAFF.

This clone has just a few counts. The rearrangement uses TRBV15 and TRBJ1-3; D unresolved. V gave up 3 bases and J gave up 0 bases, with 15 bases separating them. CDR1 and CDR2 (germline): LNHNV, YYDKDF (reference sequence). CDR3 length equals 17 residues. DNA for the CDR3: TGTGCCACCAGCAGGAGGGATCCCTCACCCTCTGGAAACACCATATATTTT. The encoded protein is CATSRRDPSPSGNTIYF.

This clone was observed once. This chain connects TRBV12-5 to TRBJ1-1, with D possibly matching TRBD1 (6 bases). The germline V gene has CDR1 LGHNT and CDR2 FRNRAP. Deletions cut 1 base from V and 0 bases from J, with 12 bases between. CDR3 length: 16 amino acids. CDR3 region: CASGLDTTGMNTEAFF. The DNA of the CDR3 is TGTGCTAGTGGTTTGGATACGACAGGCATGAACACTGAAGCTTTCTTT.

The chain uses TRBV3-1 (or the pseudogene TRBV3-2) and TRBJ1-2; 10 bases are a match to TRBD1. This CDR3 is built from 15 residues. CDR1 is LGHDT, CDR2 YNNKEL, per germline (reference sequence). V lost 3 bases, J lost 6 bases, and 7 bases stayed unmatched. The CDR3 bases are TGTGCCAGCAGCCAGGGTAAGACAGGGGGCGATGGCTACACCTTC. Amino acids: CASSQGKTGGDGYTF.

The V call is TRBV24-1, the J call TRBJ2-3; 11 bases are shared with TRBD1. The CDR3 runs to 17 residues. Germline loops: CDR1 KGHDR, CDR2 SFDVKD. Trimming at V came to 3 bases and at J to 3 bases, leaving 7 bases not matched to a gene. The CDR3 bases are TGTGCCACCAGTGATCCCGGACAGGGGGCTATGACAGATACGCAGTATTTT. The encoded protein is CATSDPGQGAMTDTQYF.

V is TRBV4-3 and J is TRBJ2-3; D may be TRBD2 (5 bases). The germline V and J ends were trimmed by 1 base and 5 bases, with 13 bases remaining between them. The CDR3 contains 15 residues. Germline V gene lookup returns CDR1 LGHNA and CDR2 YSLEER. The CDR3, as DNA: TGCGCCAGCAGCCAAGGGCAGCTAGCAATAGATACGCAGTATTTT. Amino acid sequence: CASSQGQLAIDTQYF.

This clone was counted a single time. The sample holds other DNA sequences that translate to the same CDR3. This chain links TRBV5-1 with TRBJ2-6; the D gene is possibly TRBD1 (5 bases). CDR3 length: 15 amino acids. Trimming removed 0 bases at V and 4 bases at J, with 8 bases between. Germline V gives CDR1 SGHRS, CDR2 YFSETQ. The CDR3 reads CASSLEGAGANVLTF. The CDR3 DNA reads as TGCGCCAGCAGCTTGGAAGGGGCCGGGGCCAACGTCCTGACTTTC.

In its sample, this clone was seen a few times. CDR3 sequence: CASSLGWDRGEQYF. The CDR3 region has the DNA TGCGCCAGCAGCTTGGGATGGGACAGGGGGGAGCAGTACTTC. This chain uses TRBV5-1 with TRBJ2-7; TRBD1 aligns across 11 bases. The CDR3 totals 14 residues. Germline loops: CDR1 SGHRS, CDR2 YFSETQ. J was trimmed by 7 bases and V by 0 bases; bases with no gene match: 3.

As DNA, the CDR3 is TGTGCCAGCAGCCAAGGGGGGCAGGGTGTCGAAGCTTTCTTT. Its protein product is CASSQGGQGVEAFF. The J gene is TRBJ1-1, the V gene TRBV3-1 (or the pseudogene TRBV3-2), with D maybe TRBD1 (6 bases). Germline V gives CDR1 LGHDT, CDR2 YNNKEL (reference sequence). This CDR3 contains 14 residues. V lost 1 base and J 8 bases, leaving 14 bases between the germline ends.

This chain connects TRBV6-5 to TRBJ2-4, with 7 nucleotides matching TRBD1. Germline V gene lookup returns CDR1 MNHEY and CDR2 SVGAGI. Trimming removed 6 bases from V and 3 bases from J; junction bases left unmatched: 8. This CDR3 comprises 15 residues. DNA of the CDR3: TGTGCCAGCAGCCAGGGACAGCGATACAAAAACATTCAGTACTTC. Its translation is CASSQGQRYKNIQYF.

The chain links TRBV18 to TRBJ1-2; TRBD1 is a possible D gene (6 bases). The V gene lost 3 bases and the J gene lost 6 bases, with 14 bases spanning the gap. Germline values: CDR1 KGHSH, CDR2 LQKENI. CDR3 length equals 14 residues. CDR3 sequence reads: CASSPQGQSHGYTF. CDR3 DNA sequence: TGTGCCAGCTCACCCCAAGGACAGTCCCATGGCTACACCTTC.

This chain joins TRBV5-1 and TRBJ1-2; possibly TRBD1 for D (6 bases). CDR3 length: 14 amino acids. The V gene lost 0 bases and the J gene lost 7 bases, with 13 bases spanning the gap. The germline gives CDR1 SGHRS, CDR2 YFSETQ. The chain's CDR3 is CASSLGGTRSGYTF. In DNA, the CDR3 is TGCGCCAGCAGCTTGGGGGGGACACGGAGTGGCTACACCTTC.

The rearrangement links TRBV10-3 to TRBJ1-6; possible D gene TRBD1, 6 bases. The CDR3 runs to 14 residues. Germline V gives CDR1 ENHRY, CDR2 SYGVKD. V was clipped by 6 bases and J by 9 bases, with 15 bases between them. CDR3 amino acids: CAISSGVGGSPLHF. Written as DNA, the CDR3 is TGTGCCATCAGCTCAGGGGTAGGTGGTTCACCCCTCCACTTT.

The chain couples TRBV11-3 to TRBJ1-1; the match to TRBD1 covers 9 bases. The CDR3 runs to 11 residues. CDR1 and CDR2 from the germline V gene are SGHNT and YENEEA. V was pared by 3 bases and J by 10 bases, with 0 bases of the junction left unmatched. CDR3 nucleotide sequence: TGTGCCAGCAGCTTGACAGGGGGAGCTTTCTTT. Protein product: CASSLTGGAFF.

The chain employs TRBV7-3 and TRBJ2-1, with D maybe TRBD2 (5 bases). Germline values: CDR1 SGHTA, CDR2 FQGTGA. The V gene lost 5 bases and the J gene lost 8 bases, with 25 bases spanning the gap. This CDR3 has 17 amino acids. The CDR3 protein is CASSPDRRTSGGDEQFF. In DNA form, the CDR3 reads TGTGCCAGCAGCCCTGATCGGAGGACTTCCGGAGGAGATGAGCAGTTCTTC. Looking up the rest from reference TRBV7-3 and TRBJ2-1 gives the full variable domain: GAGVSQTPSNKVTEKGKYVELRCDPISGHTALYWYRQSLGQGPEFLIYFQGTGAADDSGLPNDRFFAVRPEGSVSTLKIQRTERGDSAVYLCASSPDRRTSGGDEQFFGPGTRLTVL.

The chain carries TRBV7-2 and TRBJ2-7, with TRBD1 matching over 8 bases. Germline V lookup: CDR1 SGHTA, CDR2 FQGNSA. The trim removed 4 bases at V and 2 bases at J, leaving 7 bases unmatched. The CDR3 totals 15 residues. CDR3 coding DNA: TGTGCCAGCAGCTCCCAGGGGGCGGGTCCCTACGAGCAGTACTTC. Amino acids: CASSSQGAGPYEQYF. Variable domain in full (rest from reference TRBV7-2 and TRBJ2-7): GAGVSQSPSNKVTEKGKDVELRCDPISGHTALYWYRQSLGQGLEFLIYFQGNSAPDKSGLPSDRFSAERTGGSVSTLTIQRTQQEDSAVYLCASSSQGAGPYEQYFGPGTRLTVT.

The V call is TRBV9, the J call TRBJ1-3; D not certain. Germline V CDR1 and CDR2: SGDLS, YYNGEE. Trimming took off 0 bases at V and 7 bases at J, with 8 bases between the two ends. The CDR3 length is 13 residues. In DNA, the CDR3 is TGTGCCAGCAGCGTAGTTCCCGGTAACACCATATATTTT. This codes for CASSVVPGNTIYF.

The genes are TRBV6-2 or TRBV6-3 and TRBJ2-3; no firm D call. Germline lookup yields CDR1 MNHEY and CDR2 SVGEGT. The V gene lost 5 bases and the J gene lost 3 bases, with 6 bases spanning the gap. The CDR3 runs to 12 residues. The CDR3 DNA sequence: TGTGCCAGCAGTACCACAACAGATACGCAGTATTTT. Residues: CASSTTTDTQYF.

The chain carries TRBV15 and TRBJ1-2, with D possibly TRBD1 on 6 matching bases. CDR3 length: 18 amino acids. The germline V and J ends were trimmed by 0 bases and 3 bases, with 20 bases remaining between them. Germline CDR1 LNHNV, CDR2 YYDKDF (reference sequence). This CDR3 is CATSRDPAVLQGDYGYTF. The CDR3 DNA is TGTGCCACCAGCAGAGATCCGGCAGTCCTACAGGGAGACTATGGCTACACCTTC.